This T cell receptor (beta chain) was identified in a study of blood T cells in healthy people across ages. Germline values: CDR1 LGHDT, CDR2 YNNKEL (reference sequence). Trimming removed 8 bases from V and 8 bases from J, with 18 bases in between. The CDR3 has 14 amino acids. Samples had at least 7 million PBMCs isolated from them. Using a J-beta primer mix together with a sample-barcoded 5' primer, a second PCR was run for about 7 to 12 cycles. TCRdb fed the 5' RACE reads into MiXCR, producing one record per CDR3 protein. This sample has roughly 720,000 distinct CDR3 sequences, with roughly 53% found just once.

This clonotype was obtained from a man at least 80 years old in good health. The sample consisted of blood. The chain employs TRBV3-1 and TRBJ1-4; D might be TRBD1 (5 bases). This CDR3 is CASGDEKVGEKLFF. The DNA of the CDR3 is TGTGCCAGCGGGGACGAAAAAGTAGGAGAAAAACTGTTTTTT.